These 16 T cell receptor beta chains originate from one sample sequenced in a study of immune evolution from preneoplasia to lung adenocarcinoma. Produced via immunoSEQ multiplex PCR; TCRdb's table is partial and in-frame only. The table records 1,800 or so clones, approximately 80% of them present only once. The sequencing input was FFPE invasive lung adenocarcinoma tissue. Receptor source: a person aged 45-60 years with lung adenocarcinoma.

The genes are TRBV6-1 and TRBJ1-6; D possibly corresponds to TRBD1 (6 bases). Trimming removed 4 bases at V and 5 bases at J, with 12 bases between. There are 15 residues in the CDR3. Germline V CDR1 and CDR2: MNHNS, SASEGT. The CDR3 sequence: CASSGLQGDNSPLHF. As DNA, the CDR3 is TGTGCCAGCAGTGGGTTACAGGGAGATAATTCACCCCTCCACTTT.

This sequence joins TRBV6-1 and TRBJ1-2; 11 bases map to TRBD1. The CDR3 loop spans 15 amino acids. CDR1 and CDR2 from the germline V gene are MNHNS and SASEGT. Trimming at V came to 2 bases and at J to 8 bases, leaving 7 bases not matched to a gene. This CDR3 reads CASSEFGQGAFGYTF. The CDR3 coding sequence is TGTGCCAGCAGTGAATTTGGACAGGGGGCGTTCGGCTACACCTTC.

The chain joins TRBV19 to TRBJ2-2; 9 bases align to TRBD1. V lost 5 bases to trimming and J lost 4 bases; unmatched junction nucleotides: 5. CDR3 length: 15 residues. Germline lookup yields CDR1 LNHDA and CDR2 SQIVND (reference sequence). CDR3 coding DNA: TGTGCCAGTAGTCCCCAGACAGGGGGCACCGGGGAGCTGTTTTTT. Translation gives CASSPQTGGTGELFF.

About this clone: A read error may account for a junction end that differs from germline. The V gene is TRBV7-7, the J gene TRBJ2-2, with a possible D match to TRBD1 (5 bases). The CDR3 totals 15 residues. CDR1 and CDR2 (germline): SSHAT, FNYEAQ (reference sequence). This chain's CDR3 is CASSPTTGYTGELFF. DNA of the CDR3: TGTGCTAGCAGCCCAACTACAGGTTACACCGGGGAGCTGTTTTTT. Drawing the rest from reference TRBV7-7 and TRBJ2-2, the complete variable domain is GAGVSQSPRYKVTKRGQDVTLRCDPISSHATLYWYQQALGQGPEFLTYFNYEAQPDKSGLPSDRFSAERPEGSISTLTIQRTEQRDSAMYRCASSPTTGYTGELFFGEGSRLTVL.

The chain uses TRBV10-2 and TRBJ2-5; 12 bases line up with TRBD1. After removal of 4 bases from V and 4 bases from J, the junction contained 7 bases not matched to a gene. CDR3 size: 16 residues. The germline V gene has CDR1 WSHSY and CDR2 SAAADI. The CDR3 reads CASSGPGQGARETQYF. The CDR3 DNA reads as TGCGCCAGCAGTGGGCCGGGACAGGGGGCGAGAGAGACCCAGTACTTC.

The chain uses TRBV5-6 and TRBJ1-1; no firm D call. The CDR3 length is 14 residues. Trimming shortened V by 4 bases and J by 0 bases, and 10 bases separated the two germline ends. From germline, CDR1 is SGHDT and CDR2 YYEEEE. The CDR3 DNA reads TGTGCCAGCAGCGTGAGGCGGATGAACACTGAAGCTTTCTTT. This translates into CASSVRRMNTEAFF. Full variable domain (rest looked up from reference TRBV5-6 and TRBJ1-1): DAGVTQSPTHLIKTRGQQVTLRCSPKSGHDTVSWYQQALGQGPQFIFQYYEEEERQRGNFPDRFSGHQFPNYSSELNVNALLLGDSALYLCASSVRRMNTEAFFGQGTRLTVV.

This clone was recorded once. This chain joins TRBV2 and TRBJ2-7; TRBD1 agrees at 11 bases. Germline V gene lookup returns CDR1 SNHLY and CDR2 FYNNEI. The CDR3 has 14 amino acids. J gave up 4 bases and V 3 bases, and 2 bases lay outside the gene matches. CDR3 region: CASSDGQGAYEQYF. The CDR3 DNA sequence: TGTGCCAGCAGTGACGGACAGGGGGCTTACGAGCAGTACTTC.

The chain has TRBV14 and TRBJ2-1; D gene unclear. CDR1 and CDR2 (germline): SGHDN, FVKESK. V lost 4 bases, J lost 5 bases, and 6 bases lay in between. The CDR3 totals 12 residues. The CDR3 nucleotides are TGTGCCAGCAGCCGTTCGAACAATGAGCAGTTCTTC. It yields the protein CASSRSNNEQFF. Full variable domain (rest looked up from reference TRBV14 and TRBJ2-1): EAGVTQFPSHSVIEKGQTVTLRCDPISGHDNLYWYRRVMGKEIKFLLHFVKESKQDESGMPNNRFLAERTGGTYSTLKVQPAELEDSGVYFCASSRSNNEQFFGPGTRLTVL.

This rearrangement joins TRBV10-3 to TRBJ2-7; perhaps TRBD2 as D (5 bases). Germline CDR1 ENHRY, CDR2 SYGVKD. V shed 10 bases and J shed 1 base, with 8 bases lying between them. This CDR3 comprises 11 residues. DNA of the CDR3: TGTGCCACCCGGACTTCCTACGAGCAGTACTTC. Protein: CATRTSYEQYF.

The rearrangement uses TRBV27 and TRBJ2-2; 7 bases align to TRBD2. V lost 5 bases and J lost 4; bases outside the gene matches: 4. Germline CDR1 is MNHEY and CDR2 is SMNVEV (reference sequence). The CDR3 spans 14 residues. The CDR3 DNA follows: TGTGCCAGCAGTCGGAGACTAGCCACCGGGGAGCTGTTTTTT. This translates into CASSRRLATGELFF.

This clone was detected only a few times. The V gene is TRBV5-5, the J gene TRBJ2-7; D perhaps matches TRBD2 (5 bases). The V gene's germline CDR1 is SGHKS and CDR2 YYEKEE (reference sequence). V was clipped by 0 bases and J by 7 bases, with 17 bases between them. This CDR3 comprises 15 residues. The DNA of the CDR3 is TGTGCCAGCAGCTTGGACATGGCAGGAGGTAGAGAGCAGTACTTC. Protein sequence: CASSLDMAGGREQYF.

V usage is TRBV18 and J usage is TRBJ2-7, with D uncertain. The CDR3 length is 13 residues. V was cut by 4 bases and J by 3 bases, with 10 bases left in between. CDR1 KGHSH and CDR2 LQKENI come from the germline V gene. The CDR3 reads CASSHTTFYEQYF. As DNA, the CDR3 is TGTGCCAGCTCACATACCACTTTCTACGAGCAGTACTTC.

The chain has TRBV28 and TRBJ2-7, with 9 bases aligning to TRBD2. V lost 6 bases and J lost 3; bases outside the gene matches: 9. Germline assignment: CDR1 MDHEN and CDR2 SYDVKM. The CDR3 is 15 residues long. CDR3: CASRGETSGNYEQYF. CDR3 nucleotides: TGTGCCAGCAGGGGTGAGACTAGCGGAAACTACGAGCAGTACTTC.

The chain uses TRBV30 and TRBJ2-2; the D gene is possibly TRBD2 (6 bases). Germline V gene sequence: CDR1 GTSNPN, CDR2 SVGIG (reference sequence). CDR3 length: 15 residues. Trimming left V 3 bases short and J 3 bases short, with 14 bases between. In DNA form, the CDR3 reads TGTGCCTGGAGGGAAACGGGAGTGGACACCGGGGAGCTGTTTTTT. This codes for CAWRETGVDTGELFF.

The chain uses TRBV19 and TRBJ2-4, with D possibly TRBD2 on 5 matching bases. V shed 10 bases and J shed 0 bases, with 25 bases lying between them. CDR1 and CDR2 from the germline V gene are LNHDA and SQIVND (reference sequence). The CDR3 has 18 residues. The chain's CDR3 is CATSSLWELDLAKNIQYF. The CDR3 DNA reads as TGTGCCACCTCGAGCCTGTGGGAGCTCGATCTAGCCAAAAACATTCAGTACTTC.

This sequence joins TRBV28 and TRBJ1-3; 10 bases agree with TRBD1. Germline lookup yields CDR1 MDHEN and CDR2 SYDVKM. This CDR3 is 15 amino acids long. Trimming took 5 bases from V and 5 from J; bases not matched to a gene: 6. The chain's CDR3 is CASSPGQGGRNTIYF. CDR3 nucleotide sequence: TGTGCCAGCAGTCCCGGACAGGGGGGAAGAAACACCATATATTTT.